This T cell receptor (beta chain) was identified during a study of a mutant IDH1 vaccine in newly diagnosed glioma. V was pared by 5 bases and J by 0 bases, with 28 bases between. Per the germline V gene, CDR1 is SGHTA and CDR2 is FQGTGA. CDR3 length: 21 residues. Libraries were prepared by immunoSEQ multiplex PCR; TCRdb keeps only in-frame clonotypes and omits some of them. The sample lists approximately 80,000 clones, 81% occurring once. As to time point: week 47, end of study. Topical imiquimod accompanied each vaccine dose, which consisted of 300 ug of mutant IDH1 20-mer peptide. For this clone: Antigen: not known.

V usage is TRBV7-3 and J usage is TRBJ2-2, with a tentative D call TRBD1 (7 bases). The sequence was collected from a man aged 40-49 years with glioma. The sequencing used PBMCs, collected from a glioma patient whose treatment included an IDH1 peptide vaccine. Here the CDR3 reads CASSPRPLSGGTQTNTGELFF. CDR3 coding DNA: TGTGCCAGCAGCCCAAGACCCCTATCAGGGGGGACTCAGACGAACACCGGGGAGCTGTTTTTT.